This entry concerns a single TCR beta chain. The antigen is unknown. These data belong to a study of T cell responses to AZD1222 COVID-19 vaccine. As for the study in general: Second doses were pooled across both intervals (about 4 or about 12 weeks).

Broader study findings: As reported, nearly half of all spike-specific TCRs target variant regions that are unmutated. Females made up more of the donors, who were largely white British, and clonal diversity may have come out too low. Only a handful of AZD1222 recipients tested seropositive at baseline.

Libraries were prepared by immunoSEQ multiplex PCR; TCRdb keeps only in-frame clonotypes and omits some of them. Of about 130,000 clones in the sample, approximately 85% are singletons; the top ten hold 1.6%. This CDR3 spans 14 amino acids. Germline V gene sequence: CDR1 GTSNPN, CDR2 SVGIG (reference sequence). Trimming pared 4 bases from V and 9 bases from J, leaving 16 bases between. The material was peripheral blood, obtained on day 0 of AZD1222 vaccination. The TCR originated in an adult in good health. The chain recombines TRBV30 with TRBJ1-6; D is undetermined. Here the CDR3 DNA reads TGTGCCTGGACCCTTTCGGGCCGGATTTCACCCCTCCACTTT. Protein product: CAWTLSGRISPLHF.